The source of this TCR beta chain is a study of blood T cell repertoires in COVID-19. Turning to the study itself: Both acute and convalescent COVID-19 samples were obtained from the United States, Italy and Spain.

Trimming took 1 base from V and 4 from J, leaving 11 bases between them. The CDR3 loop spans 15 amino acids. Looked up from germline, CDR1 is LGHDT and CDR2 is YNNKEL (reference sequence). The Seattle patients, enrolled during active infection, were followed longitudinally. As handled by the study authors: Estimated nucleated cell counts came from reference gene primer amplification. Profiling relied on immunoSEQ multiplex PCR, and the TCRdb table lists in-frame clones only, not all of them. The V and J calls and clone size are taken from that table; D and trimming were inferred from the DNA. This repertoire shows 250,000 to 300,000 clones, approximately 90% found once; its top ten account for 2% to 2.5%.

The clonotype comes from a woman aged 25-40 years with COVID-19, enrolled during active disease. The sequencing sample was made of peripheral blood. The chain combines TRBV3-1 (or the pseudogene TRBV3-2) with TRBJ1-5, with D perhaps matching TRBD1 (5 bases). CDR3 loop: CASSQGSSGNQPQHF. The CDR3 DNA reads TGTGCCAGCAGCCAAGGGTCATCAGGGAATCAGCCCCAGCATTTT.